The clone carrying this T cell receptor beta chain was counted a few times. TCRdb independently ran MiXCR on the RT-PCR reads; one entry per CDR3 protein. The table records 190,000 or so distinct CDR3 sequences, about 37% of them present only once. The CDR3 consists of 15 residues. The V end lost 6 bases, the J end lost 0 bases, and 9 bases lay between the germline ends. Germline assignment: CDR1 MNHNS and CDR2 SASEGT. The data stem from a study of patients and donors after allogeneic stem cell transplantation. The V call is TRBV6-1, the J call TRBJ1-6; D unclear. The sample consisted of blood, either unsorted or a sorted T cell fraction (not recorded which). The clonotype was recovered from a human donor who was either an allogeneic HSCT recipient or a stem cell or donor lymphocyte infusion donor (not recorded which). It is not recorded whose cells these are; they may come from a transplant donor. CDR3 loop: CASRTKSSYNSPLHF. The DNA of the CDR3 is TGTGCCAGCAGGACAAAGAGCTCCTATAATTCACCCCTCCACTTT.